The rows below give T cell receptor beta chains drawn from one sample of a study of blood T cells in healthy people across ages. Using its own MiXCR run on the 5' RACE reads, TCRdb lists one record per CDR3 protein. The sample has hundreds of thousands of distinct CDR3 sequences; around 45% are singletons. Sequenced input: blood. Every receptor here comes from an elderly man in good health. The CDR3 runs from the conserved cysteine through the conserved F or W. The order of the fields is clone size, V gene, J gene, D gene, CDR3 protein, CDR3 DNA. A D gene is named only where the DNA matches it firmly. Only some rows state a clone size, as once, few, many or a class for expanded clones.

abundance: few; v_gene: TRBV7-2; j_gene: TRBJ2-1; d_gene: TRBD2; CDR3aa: CASSLGTSGSLNEQFF; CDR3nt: TGTGCCAGCAGCTTGGGGACTAGCGGGAGTCTCAATGAGCAGTTCTTC
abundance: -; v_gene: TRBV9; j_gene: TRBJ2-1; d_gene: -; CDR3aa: CASSVEGELSYNEQFF; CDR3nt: TGTGCCAGCAGCGTAGAGGGTGAGCTCTCCTACAATGAGCAGTTCTTC
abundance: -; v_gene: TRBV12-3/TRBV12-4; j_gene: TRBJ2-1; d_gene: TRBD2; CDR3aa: CASSPPGTSINEQFF; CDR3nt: TGTGCCAGCAGTCCGCCCGGGACTAGCATAAATGAGCAGTTCTTC
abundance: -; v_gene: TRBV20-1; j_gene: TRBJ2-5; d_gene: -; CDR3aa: CSATRGSSQETQYF; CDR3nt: TGCAGTGCTACCCGGGGCAGCTCCCAAGAGACCCAGTACTTC
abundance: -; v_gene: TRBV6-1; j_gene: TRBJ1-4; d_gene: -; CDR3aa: CATKGEGATNEKLFF; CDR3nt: TGTGCCACCAAAGGTGAAGGTGCAACTAATGAAAAACTGTTTTTT
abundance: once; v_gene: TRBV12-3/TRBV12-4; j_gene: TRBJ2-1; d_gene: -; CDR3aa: CTSSRVNEQFF; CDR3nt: TGTACCAGCAGTCGGGTTAATGAGCAGTTCTTC
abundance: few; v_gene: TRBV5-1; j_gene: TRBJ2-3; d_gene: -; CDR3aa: CASSLATRTGSTDTQYF; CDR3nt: TGCGCCAGCAGCTTGGCCACGAGGACGGGGAGTACAGATACGCAGTATTTT
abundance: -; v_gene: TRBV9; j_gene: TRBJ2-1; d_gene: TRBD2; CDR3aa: CASSVGSSGRANEQFF; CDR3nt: TGTGCCAGCAGCGTAGGATCTAGCGGGAGGGCCAATGAGCAGTTCTTC
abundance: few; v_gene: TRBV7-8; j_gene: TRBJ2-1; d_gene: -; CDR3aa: CASSGGTINWGFYNEQFF; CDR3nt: TGTGCCAGCAGCGGCGGAACGATTAACTGGGGCTTCTACAATGAGCAGTTCTTC
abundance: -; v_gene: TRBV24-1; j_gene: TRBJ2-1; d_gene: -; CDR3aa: CATRRTQSNEQFF; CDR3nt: TGTGCCACCAGACGGACTCAGTCTAATGAGCAGTTCTTC
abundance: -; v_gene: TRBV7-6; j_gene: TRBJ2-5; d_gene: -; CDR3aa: CASSLVVFQETQYF; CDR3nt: TGTGCCAGCAGCTTAGTGGTGTTCCAAGAGACCCAGTACTTC
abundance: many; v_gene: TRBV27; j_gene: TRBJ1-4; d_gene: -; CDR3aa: CASSSRGSGSEKLFF; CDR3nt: TGTGCCAGCAGTTCCAGGGGATCAGGGAGTGAAAAACTGTTTTTT
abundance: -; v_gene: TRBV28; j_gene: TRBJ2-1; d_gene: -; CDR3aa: CASSRDGGQQFF; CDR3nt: TGTGCCAGCAGTCGAGATGGAGGTCAGCAGTTCTTC
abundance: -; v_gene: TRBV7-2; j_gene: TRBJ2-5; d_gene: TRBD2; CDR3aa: CAGSLAVGLAGVGQETQYF; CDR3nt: TGTGCCGGCAGCTTAGCGGTAGGACTAGCGGGAGTGGGACAAGAGACCCAGTACTTC
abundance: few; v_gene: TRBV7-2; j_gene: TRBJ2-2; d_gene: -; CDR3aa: CASSLAGETGGELFF; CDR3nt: TGTGCCAGCAGCCTCGCTGGAGAAACAGGCGGGGAGCTGTTTTTT
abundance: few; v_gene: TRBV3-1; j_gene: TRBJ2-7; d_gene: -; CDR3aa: CASSQVQGFEQYF; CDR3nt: TGTGCCAGCAGCCAAGTTCAGGGGTTCGAGCAGTACTTC